The present TCR beta chain was sequenced within a study of blood T cell repertoires in COVID-19 (dated by TCRdb to about 2020). Concerning the study at large: The collaborator samples originated in the United States, Italy and Spain and spanned the acute and convalescent phases of COVID-19. The samples were drawn from the first 160 participants of the ongoing ImmuneRACE study and from more than 1,000 subjects provided by 6 global collaborators. The repertoires were made available in a free public database intended to serve as a resource for research on the immune response to SARS-CoV-2. Deeply sampled blood TCRbeta repertoires from subjects exposed to, actively infected with, or recovered from COVID-19 were included in the dataset. Where available, HLA class I and class II types were obtained from metadata supplied by the sample provider rather than from assay-based typing. Sample metadata almost always included a de-identified subject ID, COVID-19 status, age in years and sex. The prospective study material was composed of cDNA or gDNA derived from T cells, B-cell-depleted T cells, or PBMCs.

Trimming removed 6 bases from V and 2 bases from J, leaving 10 bases between the germline ends. Including cysteine and phenylalanine, the CDR3 has 13 amino acids. Of the read, only the CDR3 DNA is kept; its 39 bases are in frame from base 1. The germline V gene encodes CDR1 MNHEY and CDR2 SMNVEV (reference sequence). Whole blood was collected in K2EDTA tubes by collaborating institutions according to the institutions' own protocols. For TCRbeta analysis, collaborator samples were shipped as frozen whole blood, as isolated PBMCs, or as DNA extracted from either sample type. Study-wide conclusions, independent of this receptor: Clinical and demographic metadata were provided uncurated, with the amount varying by source and participant.

TCRbeta CDR3 regions were amplified from genomic DNA by means of the immunoSEQ Assay, a bias-controlled multiplex PCR. As for the authors' bioinformatics: Within the assay, amplification of reference gene primers was used to estimate how many nucleated cells each sample contained. Sequence reads were collapsed and filtered to measure the absolute abundance of every unique TCRbeta CDR3 rearrangement. For each sample, productive Simpson clonality was calculated as the square root of Simpson's diversity index over productive rearrangements. Entries here come from immuneACCESS through TCRdb and include only in-frame sequences with V and J called. Some clones fail to appear in such tables; in the studies checked, an unresolved V gene covers under half of the shortfall, and the cause of the remainder is unknown. V and J calls and clone size are as listed in that table; D and trimming were resolved from the DNA. This sample comprises about 210,000 clones, around 86% of them detected only once. Around 3.1% of the sample comes from the top ten.

As to this clone: It lacks a known antigen. Base qualities are not recorded, but no much larger clone differs from it by a single base.

The material sequenced was peripheral blood. This clonotype was sampled from a man in his 60s with acute or convalescent COVID-19. The V and J genes are TRBV27 and TRBJ1-1, with the D gene too uncertain to name. The encoded CDR3 is CASRLRGNTEAFF. The sequenced DNA: TGTGCCAGCAGACTCCGGGGTAACACTGAAGCTTTCTTT.